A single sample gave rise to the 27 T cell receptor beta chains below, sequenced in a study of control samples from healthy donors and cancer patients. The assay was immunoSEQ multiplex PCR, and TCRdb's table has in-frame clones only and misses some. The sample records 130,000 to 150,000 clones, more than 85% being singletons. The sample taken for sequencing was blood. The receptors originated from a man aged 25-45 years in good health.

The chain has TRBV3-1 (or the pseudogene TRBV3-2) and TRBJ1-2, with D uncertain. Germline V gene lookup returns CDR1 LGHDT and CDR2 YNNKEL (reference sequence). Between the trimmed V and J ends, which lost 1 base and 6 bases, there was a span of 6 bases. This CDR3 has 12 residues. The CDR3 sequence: CASSQADDGYTF. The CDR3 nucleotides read TGTGCCAGCAGCCAAGCCGATGATGGCTACACCTTC.

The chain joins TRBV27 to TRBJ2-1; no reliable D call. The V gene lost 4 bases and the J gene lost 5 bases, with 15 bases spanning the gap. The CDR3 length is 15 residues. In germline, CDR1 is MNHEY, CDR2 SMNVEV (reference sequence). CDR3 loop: CASSYRVRADNEQFF. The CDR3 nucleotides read TGTGCCAGCAGTTACCGGGTAAGGGCCGACAATGAGCAGTTCTTC.

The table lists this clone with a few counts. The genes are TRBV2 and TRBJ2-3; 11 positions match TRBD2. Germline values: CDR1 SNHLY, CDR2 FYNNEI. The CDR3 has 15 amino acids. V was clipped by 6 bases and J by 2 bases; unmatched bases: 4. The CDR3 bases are TGTGCCAGCAGCAGACTAGCGGGGCTCACAGATACGCAGTATTTT. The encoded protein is CASSRLAGLTDTQYF.

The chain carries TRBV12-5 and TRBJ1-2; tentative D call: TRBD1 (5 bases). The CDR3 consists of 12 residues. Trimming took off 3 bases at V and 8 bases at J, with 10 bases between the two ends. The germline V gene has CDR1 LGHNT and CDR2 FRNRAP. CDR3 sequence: CASGFVPGGYTF. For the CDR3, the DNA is TGTGCTAGTGGTTTCGTCCCAGGGGGCTACACCTTC.

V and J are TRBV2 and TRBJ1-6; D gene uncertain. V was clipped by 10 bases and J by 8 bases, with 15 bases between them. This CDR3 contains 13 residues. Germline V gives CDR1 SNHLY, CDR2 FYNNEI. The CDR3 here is CATREDRDSPLHF. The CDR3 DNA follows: TGTGCCACCCGGGAGGATCGGGATTCACCCCTCCACTTT.

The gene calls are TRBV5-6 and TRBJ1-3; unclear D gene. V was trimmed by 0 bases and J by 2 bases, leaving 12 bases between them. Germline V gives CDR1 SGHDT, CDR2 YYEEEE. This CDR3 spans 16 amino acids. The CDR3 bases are TGTGCCAGCAGCTTGGGGCCGGGGATCGCTGGAAACACCATATATTTT. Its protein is CASSLGPGIAGNTIYF.

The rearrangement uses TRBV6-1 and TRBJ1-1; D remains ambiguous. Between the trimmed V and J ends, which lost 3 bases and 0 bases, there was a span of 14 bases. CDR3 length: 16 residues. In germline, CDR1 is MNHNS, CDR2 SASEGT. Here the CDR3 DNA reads TGTGCCAGCAGTGATATCTTGCAGGCGCTGAACACTGAAGCTTTCTTT. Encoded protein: CASSDILQALNTEAFF.

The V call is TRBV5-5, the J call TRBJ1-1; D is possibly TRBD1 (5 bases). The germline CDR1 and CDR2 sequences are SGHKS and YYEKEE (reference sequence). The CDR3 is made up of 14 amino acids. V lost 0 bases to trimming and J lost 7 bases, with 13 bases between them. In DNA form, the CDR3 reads TGTGCCAGCAGCTTGGGGGGGTCCGTGCTTGAAGCTTTCTTT. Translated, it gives CASSLGGSVLEAFF.

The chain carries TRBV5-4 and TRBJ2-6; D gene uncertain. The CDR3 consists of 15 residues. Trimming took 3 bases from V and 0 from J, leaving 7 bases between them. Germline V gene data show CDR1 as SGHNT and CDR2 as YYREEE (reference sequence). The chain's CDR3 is CASSSPASGANVLTF. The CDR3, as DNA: TGTGCCAGCAGCTCCCCGGCCTCTGGGGCCAACGTCCTGACTTTC.

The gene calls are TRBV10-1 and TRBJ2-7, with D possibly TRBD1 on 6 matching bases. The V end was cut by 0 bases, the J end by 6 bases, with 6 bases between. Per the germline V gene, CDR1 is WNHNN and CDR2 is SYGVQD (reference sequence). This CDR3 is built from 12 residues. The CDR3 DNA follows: TGCGCCAGCAGTGAGTCAGGGGGCGAGCAGTACTTC. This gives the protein CASSESGGEQYF.

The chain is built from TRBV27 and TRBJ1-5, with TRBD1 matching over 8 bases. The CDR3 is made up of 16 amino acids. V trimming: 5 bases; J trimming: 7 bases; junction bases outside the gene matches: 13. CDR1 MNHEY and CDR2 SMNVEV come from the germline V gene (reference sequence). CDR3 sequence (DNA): TGTGCCAGCAGTCCTCGGACAGGGAGTCTAATGCAGCCCCAGCATTTT. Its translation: CASSPRTGSLMQPQHF.

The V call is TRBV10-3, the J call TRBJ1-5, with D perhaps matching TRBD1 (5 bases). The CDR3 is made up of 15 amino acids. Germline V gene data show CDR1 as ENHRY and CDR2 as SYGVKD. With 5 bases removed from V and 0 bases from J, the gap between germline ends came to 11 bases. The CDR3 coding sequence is TGTGCCATCAGTAATACAGGATCTAGCAATCAGCCCCAGCATTTT. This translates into CAISNTGSSNQPQHF.

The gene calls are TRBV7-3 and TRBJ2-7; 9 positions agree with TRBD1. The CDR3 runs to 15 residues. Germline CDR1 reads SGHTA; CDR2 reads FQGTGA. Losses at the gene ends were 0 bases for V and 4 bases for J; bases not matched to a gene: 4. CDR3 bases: TGTGCCAGCAGCTTAACGGTGGACAGGGGATACGAGCAGTACTTC. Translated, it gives CASSLTVDRGYEQYF.

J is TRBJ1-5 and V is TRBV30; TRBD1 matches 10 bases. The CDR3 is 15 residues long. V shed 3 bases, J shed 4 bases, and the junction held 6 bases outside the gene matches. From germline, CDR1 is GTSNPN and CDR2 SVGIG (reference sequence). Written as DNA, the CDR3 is TGTGCCTGGAGCTCTGGGACAGGGGAAAATCAGCCCCAGCATTTT. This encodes CAWSSGTGENQPQHF.

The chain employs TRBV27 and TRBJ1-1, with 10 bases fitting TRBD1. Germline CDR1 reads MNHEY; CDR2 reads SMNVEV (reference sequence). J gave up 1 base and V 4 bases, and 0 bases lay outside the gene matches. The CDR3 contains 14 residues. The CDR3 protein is CASSWDRGNTEAFF. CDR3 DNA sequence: TGTGCCAGCAGTTGGGACAGGGGGAACACTGAAGCTTTCTTT.

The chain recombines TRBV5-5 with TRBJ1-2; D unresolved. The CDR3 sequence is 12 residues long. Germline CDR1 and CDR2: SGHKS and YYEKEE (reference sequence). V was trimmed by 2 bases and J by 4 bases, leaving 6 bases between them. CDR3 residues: CASSLSPYGYTF. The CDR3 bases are TGTGCCAGCAGCTTATCCCCCTATGGCTACACCTTC.

The CDR3 reads CASSPRTSEGTDTQYF. In nucleotides, the CDR3 is TGTGCCAGCAGCCCCCGGACTTCCGAGGGCACAGATACGCAGTATTTT. This rearrangement joins TRBV3-1 (or the pseudogene TRBV3-2) to TRBJ2-3, with a possible D match to TRBD2 (5 bases). CDR1 and CDR2 from the germline V gene are LGHDT and YNNKEL (reference sequence). The CDR3 length is 16 residues. V shed 4 bases and J shed 1 base, with 15 bases lying between them.

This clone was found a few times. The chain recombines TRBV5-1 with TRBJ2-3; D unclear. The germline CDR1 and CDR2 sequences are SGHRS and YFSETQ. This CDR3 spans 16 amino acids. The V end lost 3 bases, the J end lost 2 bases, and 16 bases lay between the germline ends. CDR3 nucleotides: TGCGCCAGCAGCTCCCTCCGGACCCGAGTCACAGATACGCAGTATTTT. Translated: CASSSLRTRVTDTQYF.

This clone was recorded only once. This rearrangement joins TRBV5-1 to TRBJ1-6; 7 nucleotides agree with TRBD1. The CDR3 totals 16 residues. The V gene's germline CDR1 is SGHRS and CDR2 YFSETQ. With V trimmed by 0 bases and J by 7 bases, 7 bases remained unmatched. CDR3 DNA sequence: TGCGCCAGCAGCTTGGTCCCGACAGGGAGCAATTCACCCCTCCACTTT. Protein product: CASSLVPTGSNSPLHF. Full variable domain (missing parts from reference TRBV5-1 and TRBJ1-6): KAGVTQTPRYLIKTRGQQVTLSCSPISGHRSVSWYQQTPGQGLQFLFEYFSETQRNKGNFPGRFSGRQFSNSRSEMNVSTLELGDSALYLCASSLVPTGSNSPLHFGNGTRLTVT.

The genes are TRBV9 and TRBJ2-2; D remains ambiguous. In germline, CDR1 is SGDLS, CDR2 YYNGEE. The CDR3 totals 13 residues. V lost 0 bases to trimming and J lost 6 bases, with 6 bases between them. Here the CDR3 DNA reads TGTGCCAGCAGCGTAGGCTCGTCCGGGGAGCTGTTTTTT. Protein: CASSVGSSGELFF. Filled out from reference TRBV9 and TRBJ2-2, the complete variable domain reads DSGVTQTPKHLITATGQRVTLRCSPRSGDLSVYWYQQSLDQGLQFLIQYYNGEERAKGNILERFSAQQFPDLHSELNLSSLELGDSALYFCASSVGSSGELFFGEGSRLTVL.

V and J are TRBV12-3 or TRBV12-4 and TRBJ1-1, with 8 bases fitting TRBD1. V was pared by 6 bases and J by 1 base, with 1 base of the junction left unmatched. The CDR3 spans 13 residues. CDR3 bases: TGTGCCAGCAGGGGGACAGGGAACACTGAAGCTTTCTTT. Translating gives CASRGTGNTEAFF.

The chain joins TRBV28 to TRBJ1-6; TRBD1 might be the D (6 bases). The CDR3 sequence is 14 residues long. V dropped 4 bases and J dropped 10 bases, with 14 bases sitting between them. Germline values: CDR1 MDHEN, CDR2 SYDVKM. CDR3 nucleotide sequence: TGTGCCAGCAGTTCACAGGGAATCTACTCACCCCTCCACTTT. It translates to CASSSQGIYSPLHF.

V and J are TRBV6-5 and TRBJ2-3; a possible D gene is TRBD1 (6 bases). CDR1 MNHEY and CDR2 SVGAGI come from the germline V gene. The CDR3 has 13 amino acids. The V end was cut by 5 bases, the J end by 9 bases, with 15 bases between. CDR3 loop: CASSPTGLGTQYF. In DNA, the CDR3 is TGTGCCAGCAGTCCTACAGGGTTGGGGACGCAGTATTTT.

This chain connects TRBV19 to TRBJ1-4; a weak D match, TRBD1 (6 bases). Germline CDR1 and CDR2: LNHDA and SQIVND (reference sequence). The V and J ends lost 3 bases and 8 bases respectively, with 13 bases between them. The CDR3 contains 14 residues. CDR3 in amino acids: CASSISGAAEKLFF. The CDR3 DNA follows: TGTGCCAGTAGTATCTCGGGGGCTGCGGAAAAACTGTTTTTT.

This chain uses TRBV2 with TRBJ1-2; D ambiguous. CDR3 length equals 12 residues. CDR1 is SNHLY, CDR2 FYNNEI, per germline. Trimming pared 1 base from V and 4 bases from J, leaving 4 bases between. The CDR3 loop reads CASSEGGYGYTF. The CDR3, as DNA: TGTGCCAGCAGTGAAGGGGGCTATGGCTACACCTTC.

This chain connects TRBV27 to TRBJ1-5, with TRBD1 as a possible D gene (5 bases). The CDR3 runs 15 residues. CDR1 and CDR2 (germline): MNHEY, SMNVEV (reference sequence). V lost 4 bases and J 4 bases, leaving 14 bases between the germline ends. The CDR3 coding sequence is TGTGCCAGCAGTTCCCCCGACAGAATTAATCAGCCCCAGCATTTT. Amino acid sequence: CASSSPDRINQPQHF.

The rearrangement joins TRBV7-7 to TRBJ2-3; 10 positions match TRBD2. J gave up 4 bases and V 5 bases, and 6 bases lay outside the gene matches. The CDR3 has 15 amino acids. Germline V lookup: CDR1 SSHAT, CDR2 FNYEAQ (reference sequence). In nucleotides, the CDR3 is TGTGCCAGCAGCAAAGGGAGCGGGGGGGCAGATACGCAGTATTTT. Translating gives CASSKGSGGADTQYF.